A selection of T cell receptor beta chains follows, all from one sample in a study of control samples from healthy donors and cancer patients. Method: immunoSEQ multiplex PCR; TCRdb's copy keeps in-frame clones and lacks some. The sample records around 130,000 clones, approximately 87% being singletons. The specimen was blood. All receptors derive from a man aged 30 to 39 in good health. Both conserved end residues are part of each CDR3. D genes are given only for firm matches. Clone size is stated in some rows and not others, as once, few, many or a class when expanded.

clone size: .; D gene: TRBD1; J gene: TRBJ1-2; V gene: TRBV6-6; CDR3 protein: CASSPGTEYGYTF; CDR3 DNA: TGTGCCAGCAGCCCCGGGACAGAGTATGGCTACACCTTC
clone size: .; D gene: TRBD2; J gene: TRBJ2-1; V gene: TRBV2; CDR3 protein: CASRSGLSGGPYNEQFF; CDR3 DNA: TGTGCCAGCAGGTCCGGGCTTAGCGGGGGGCCCTACAATGAGCAGTTCTTC
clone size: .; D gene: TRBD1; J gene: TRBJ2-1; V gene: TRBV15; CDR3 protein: CASDRGNNEQFF; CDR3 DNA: TGTGCGTCGGACAGGGGGAACAATGAGCAGTTCTTC
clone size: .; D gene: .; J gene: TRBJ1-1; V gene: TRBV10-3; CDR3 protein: CAISETSDTEAFF; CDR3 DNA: TGTGCCATCAGTGAAACGAGCGACACTGAAGCTTTCTTT
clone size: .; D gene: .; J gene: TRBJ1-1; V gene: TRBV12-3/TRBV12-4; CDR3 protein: CASSFDPMDAFF; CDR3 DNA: TGTGCCAGCAGTTTTGATCCGATGGATGCTTTCTTT
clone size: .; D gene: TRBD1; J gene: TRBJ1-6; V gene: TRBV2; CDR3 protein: CAIILRDRANSPLHF; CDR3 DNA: TGTGCCATCATTCTCCGGGACAGGGCTAATTCACCCCTCCACTTT
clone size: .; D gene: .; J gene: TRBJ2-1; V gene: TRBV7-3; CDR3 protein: CASSFDPRDEQFF; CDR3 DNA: TGTGCCAGCAGCTTCGATCCCCGGGATGAGCAGTTCTTC
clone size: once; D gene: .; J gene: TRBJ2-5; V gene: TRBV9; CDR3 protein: CASSVAVQETQYF; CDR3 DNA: TGTGCCAGCAGCGTCGCGGTGCAAGAGACCCAGTACTTC
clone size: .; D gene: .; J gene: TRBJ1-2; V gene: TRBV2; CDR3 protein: CASSENRYYGYTF; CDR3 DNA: TGTGCCAGCAGTGAAAACAGGTACTATGGCTACACCTTC
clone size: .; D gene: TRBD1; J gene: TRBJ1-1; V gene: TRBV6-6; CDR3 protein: CASSPQEGTGGMNTEAFF; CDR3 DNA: TGTGCCAGCAGTCCTCAAGAGGGGACAGGGGGAATGAACACTGAAGCTTTCTTT
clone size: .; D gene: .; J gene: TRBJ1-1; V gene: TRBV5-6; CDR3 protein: CASSPRTWGTEAFF; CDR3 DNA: TGTGCCAGCAGCCCGAGAACGTGGGGCACTGAAGCTTTCTTT
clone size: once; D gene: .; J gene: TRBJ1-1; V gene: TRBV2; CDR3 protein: CASSGAVQGTEAFF; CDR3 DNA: TGTGCCAGCAGTGGTGCAGTTCAGGGGACTGAAGCTTTCTTT
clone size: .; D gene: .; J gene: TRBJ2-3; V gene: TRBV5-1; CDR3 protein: CASSLGLDSTDTQYF; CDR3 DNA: TGCGCCAGCAGCTTGGGGCTGGACAGCACAGATACGCAGTATTTT
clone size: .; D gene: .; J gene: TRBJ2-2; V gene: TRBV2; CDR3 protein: CASSAYSTGELFF; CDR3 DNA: TGTGCCAGCAGTGCCTACTCCACCGGGGAGCTGTTTTTT
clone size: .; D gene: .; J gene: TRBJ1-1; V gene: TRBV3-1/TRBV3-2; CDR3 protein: CASSQDRDNTEAFF; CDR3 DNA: TGTGCCAGCAGCCAAGACAGGGATAACACTGAAGCTTTCTTT
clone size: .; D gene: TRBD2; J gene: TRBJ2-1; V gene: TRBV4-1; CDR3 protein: CASSQGPGGVNEQFF; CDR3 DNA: TGCGCCAGCAGCCAAGGGCCCGGGGGGGTTAATGAGCAGTTCTTC
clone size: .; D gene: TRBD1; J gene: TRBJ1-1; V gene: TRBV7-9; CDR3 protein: CASSARALGQGGTEAFF; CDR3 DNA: TGTGCCAGCAGCGCTAGGGCCCTCGGACAGGGCGGCACTGAAGCTTTCTTT
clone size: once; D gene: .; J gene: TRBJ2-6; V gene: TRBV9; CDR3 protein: CASSVTSGANVLTF; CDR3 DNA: TGTGCCAGCAGCGTGACGTCTGGGGCCAACGTCCTGACTTTC
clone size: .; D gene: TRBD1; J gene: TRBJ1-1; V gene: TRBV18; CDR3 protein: CASSPLRDPGGWDTEAFF; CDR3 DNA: TGTGCCAGCTCCCCACTTCGAGACCCAGGGGGCTGGGACACTGAAGCTTTCTTT
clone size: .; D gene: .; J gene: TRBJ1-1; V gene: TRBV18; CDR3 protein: CASSPLPQILDTEAFF; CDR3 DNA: TGTGCCAGCTCACCACTTCCCCAGATTCTGGACACTGAAGCTTTCTTT
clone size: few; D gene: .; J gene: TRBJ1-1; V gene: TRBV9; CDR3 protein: CASSVAGGYEAFF; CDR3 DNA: TGTGCCAGCAGCGTAGCTGGAGGGTATGAAGCTTTCTTT
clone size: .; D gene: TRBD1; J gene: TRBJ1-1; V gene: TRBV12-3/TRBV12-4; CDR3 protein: CASSLDRGTEAFF; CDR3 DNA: TGTGCCAGCAGTCTAGACAGGGGCACTGAAGCTTTCTTT
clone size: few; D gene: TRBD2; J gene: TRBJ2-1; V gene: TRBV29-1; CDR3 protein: CSFLTSGGYNEQFF; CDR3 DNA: TGCAGCTTCCTGACTAGCGGGGGCTACAATGAGCAGTTCTTC
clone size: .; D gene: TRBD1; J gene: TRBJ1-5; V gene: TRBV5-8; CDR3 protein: CASSFTGGNQPQHF; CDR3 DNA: TGTGCCAGCAGTTTTACAGGGGGTAATCAGCCCCAGCATTTT
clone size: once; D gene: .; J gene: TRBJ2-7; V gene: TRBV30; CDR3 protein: CAWTLGGEQYF; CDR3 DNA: TGTGCCTGGACGCTGGGAGGCGAGCAGTACTTC
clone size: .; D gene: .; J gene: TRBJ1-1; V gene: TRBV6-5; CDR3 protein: CASSYNTGLTEAFF; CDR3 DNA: TGTGCCAGCAGTTACAATACAGGGTTAACTGAAGCTTTCTTT
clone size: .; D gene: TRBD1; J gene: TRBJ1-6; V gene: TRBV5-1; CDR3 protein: CASEQGAGDSPLHF; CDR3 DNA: TGCGCCAGCGAACAGGGGGCAGGCGATTCACCCCTCCACTTT
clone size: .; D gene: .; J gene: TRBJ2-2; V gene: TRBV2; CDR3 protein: CASSEAGNFNTGELFF; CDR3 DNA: TGTGCCAGCAGTGAAGCGGGTAACTTTAACACCGGGGAGCTGTTTTTT
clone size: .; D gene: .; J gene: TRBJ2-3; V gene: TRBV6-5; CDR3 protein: CASSYSTPSTDTQYF; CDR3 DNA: TGTGCCAGCAGTTACTCTACACCTAGCACAGATACGCAGTATTTT
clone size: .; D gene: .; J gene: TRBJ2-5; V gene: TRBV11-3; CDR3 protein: CASSLSRSQETQYF; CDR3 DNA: TGTGCCAGCAGCTTAAGTCGGTCCCAAGAGACCCAGTACTTC